This TCR beta chain appears in the sequencing data of a study of read filtering for tumor transcriptome and immune sequencing. The V gene's germline CDR1 is MDHEN and CDR2 SYDVKM. Trimming stripped 3 bases from V and 7 bases from J, with 12 bases between. The CDR3 has 14 residues. In its sample, this clonotype was seen many times. This library used roughly 0.4 ug RNA and molecular barcoded adaptors spanning alpha/delta and beta/gamma chains. TCRdb analysed the reads with MiXCR anew, one entry per CDR3 protein. The profile shows tens of thousands of distinct CDR3 sequences, roughly 19% of them singletons.

V and J are TRBV28 and TRBJ2-2; D unresolved. This sequence was found in a donor at least 40 years old with multiple myeloma. The material sequenced was a population of CD138-negative cells sorted from bone marrow. CDR3 loop: CASSLQFPSGELFF. CDR3 DNA sequence: TGTGCCAGCAGTTTGCAATTTCCCAGCGGGGAGCTGTTTTTT.